These 2 T cell receptor beta chains share one sample of origin, sequenced in a study of early T cells in non-severe SARS-CoV-2 infection. TCRdb re-derived calls from the 5' RACE reads in MiXCR, one entry per CDR3 protein. The sample contains fewer than 85,000 distinct CDR3 sequences, roughly a sixth of which appear only once. The sequenced material came from whole blood. Source of these receptors: an adult who was a healthcare worker with PCR-confirmed SARS-CoV-2 infection or an uninfected control (not recorded which).

Only a few counts were recorded for this clonotype. The V call is TRBV7-9, the J call TRBJ1-3; TRBD1 is a possible D gene (5 bases). Trimming cost V 2 bases and J 2 bases, with 19 bases left between them. The CDR3 has 18 residues. The germline V gene encodes CDR1 SEHNR and CDR2 FQNEAQ (reference sequence). DNA for the CDR3: TGTGCCAGCAGCTTACCCTATCGATTGGGGGGAACTGGAAACACCATATATTTT. Translation gives CASSLPYRLGGTGNTIYF.

The genes are TRBV27 and TRBJ2-7, with 14 bases that match TRBD2. Germline loops: CDR1 MNHEY, CDR2 SMNVEV (reference sequence). Germline trimming cut 0 bases from V and 10 bases from J; bases unmatched to any gene: 5. The CDR3 length is 15 residues. This CDR3 is CASSLSGLAGAHQYF. The CDR3 DNA reads as TGTGCCAGCAGTTTATCGGGACTAGCGGGAGCGCATCAGTACTTC.